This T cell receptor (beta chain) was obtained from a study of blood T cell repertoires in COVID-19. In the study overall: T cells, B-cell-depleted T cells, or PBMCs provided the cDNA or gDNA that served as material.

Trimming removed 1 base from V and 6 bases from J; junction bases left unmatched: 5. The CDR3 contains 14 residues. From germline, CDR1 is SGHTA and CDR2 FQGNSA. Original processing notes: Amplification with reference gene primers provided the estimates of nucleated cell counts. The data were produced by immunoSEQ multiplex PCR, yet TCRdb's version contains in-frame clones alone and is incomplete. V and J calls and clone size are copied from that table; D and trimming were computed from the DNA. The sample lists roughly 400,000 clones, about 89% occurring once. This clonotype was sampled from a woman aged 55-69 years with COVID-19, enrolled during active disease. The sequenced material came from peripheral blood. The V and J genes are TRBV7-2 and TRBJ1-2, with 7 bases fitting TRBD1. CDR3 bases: TGTGCCAGCAGCTTAGGACAGGGAGTCGATGGCTACACCTTC. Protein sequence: CASSLGQGVDGYTF.